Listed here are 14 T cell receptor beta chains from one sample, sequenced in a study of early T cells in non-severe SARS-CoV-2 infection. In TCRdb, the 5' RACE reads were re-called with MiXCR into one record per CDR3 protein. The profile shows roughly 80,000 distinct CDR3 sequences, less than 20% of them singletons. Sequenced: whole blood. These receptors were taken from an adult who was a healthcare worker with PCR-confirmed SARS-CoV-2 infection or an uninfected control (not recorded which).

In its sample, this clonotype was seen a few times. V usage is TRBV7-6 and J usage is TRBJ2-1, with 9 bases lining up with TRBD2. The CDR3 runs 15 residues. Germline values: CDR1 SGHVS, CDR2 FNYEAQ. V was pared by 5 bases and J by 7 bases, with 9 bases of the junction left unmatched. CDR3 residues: CASSRGLLAGNEQFF. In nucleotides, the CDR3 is TGTGCCAGCAGCCGAGGACTTCTAGCGGGGAATGAGCAGTTCTTC.

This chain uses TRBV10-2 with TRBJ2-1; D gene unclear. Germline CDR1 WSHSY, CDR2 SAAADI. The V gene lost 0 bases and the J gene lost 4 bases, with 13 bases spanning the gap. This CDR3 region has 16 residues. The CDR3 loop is CASSESIGRLYNEQFF. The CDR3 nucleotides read TGCGCCAGCAGTGAGTCGATTGGGCGCCTTTACAATGAGCAGTTCTTC.

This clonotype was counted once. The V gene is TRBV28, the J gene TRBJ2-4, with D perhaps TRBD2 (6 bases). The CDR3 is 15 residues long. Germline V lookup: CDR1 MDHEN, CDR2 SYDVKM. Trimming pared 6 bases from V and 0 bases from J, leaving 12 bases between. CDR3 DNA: TGTGCCAGCAGCTTGGAGGGAGTAGCCAAAAACATTCAGTACTTC. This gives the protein CASSLEGVAKNIQYF.

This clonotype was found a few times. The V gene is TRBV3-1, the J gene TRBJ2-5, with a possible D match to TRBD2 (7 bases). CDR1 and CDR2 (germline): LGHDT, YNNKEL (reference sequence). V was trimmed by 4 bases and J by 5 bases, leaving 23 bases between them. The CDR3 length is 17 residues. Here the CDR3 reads CASSPGGGGLMRETQYF. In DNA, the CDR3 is TGTGCCAGCAGCCCCGGGGGCGGGGGCCTCATGAGGGAGACCCAGTACTTC.

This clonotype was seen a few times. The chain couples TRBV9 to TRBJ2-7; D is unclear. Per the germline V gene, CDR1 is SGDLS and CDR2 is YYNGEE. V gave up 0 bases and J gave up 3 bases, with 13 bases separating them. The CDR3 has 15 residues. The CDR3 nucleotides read TGTGCCAGCAGCGTAGGATCCGGATTACTCTACGAGCAGTACTTC. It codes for CASSVGSGLLYEQYF.

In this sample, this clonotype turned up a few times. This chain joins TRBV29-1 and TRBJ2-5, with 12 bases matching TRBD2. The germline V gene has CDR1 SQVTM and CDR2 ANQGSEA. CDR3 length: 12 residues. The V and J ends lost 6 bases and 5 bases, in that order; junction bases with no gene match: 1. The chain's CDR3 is CSVGTSGETQYF. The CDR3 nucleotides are TGCAGCGTCGGGACTAGCGGGGAGACCCAGTACTTC.

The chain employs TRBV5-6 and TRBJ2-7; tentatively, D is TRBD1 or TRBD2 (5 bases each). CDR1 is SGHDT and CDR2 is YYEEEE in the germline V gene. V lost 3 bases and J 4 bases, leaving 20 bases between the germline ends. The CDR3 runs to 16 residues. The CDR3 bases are TGTGCCAGCAGCTCGGCTACCGGGACCGGCATTTACGAGCAGTACTTC. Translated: CASSSATGTGIYEQYF.

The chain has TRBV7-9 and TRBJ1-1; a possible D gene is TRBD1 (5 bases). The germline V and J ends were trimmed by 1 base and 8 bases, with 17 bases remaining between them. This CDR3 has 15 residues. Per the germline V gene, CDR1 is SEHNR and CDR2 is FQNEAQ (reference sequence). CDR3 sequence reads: CASSLEGTVDQEAFF. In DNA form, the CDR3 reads TGTGCCAGCAGCTTAGAGGGGACGGTGGACCAGGAAGCTTTCTTT.

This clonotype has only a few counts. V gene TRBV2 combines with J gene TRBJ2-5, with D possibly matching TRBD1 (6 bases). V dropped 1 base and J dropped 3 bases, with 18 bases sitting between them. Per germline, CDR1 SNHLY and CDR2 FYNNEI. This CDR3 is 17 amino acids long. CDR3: CASSEDRVGRNKETQYF. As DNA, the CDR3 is TGTGCCAGCAGTGAAGACAGGGTCGGCCGAAATAAAGAGACCCAGTACTTC.

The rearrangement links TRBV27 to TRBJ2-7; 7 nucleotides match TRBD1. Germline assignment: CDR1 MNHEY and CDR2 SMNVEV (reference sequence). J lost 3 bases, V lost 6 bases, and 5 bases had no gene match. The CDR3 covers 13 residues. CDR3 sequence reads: CASRQGSFYEQYF. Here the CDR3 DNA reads TGTGCCAGCAGACAGGGGTCGTTCTACGAGCAGTACTTC.

CDR3 nucleotide sequence: TGTGCCAGCAGCACGGGACTAGCGGGTCACAATGAGCAGTTCTTC. Protein: CASSTGLAGHNEQFF. The chain employs TRBV3-1 and TRBJ2-1; 12 bases align to TRBD2. The germline V gene has CDR1 LGHDT and CDR2 YNNKEL (reference sequence). The CDR3 contains 15 residues. With 5 bases clipped from V and 5 bases from J, the junction kept 4 bases outside the gene matches.

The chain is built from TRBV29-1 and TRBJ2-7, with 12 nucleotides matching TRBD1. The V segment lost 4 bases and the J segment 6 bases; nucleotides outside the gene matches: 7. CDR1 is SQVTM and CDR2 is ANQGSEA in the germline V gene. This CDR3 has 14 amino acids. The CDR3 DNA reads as TGCAGCGTTGCCCGGGACAGGGGGCTTAGCGAGCAGTACTTC. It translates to CSVARDRGLSEQYF.

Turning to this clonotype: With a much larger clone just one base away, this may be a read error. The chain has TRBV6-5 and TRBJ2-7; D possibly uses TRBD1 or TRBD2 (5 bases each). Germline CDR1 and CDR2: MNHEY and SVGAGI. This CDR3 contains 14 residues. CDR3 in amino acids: CTSSYRDGSYEQYF. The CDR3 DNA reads TGTACCAGCAGTTATCGGGACGGATCCTACGAGCAGTACTTC.

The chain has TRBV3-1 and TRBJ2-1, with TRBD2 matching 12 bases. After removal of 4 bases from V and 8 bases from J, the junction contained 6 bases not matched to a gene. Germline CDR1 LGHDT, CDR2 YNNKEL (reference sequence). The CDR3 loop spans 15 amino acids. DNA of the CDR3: TGTGCCAGCAGCCGTCTGACTAGCGGGGGCCATGAGCAGTTCTTC. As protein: CASSRLTSGGHEQFF.